The 12 T cell receptor beta chains in this list originate from one sample, sequenced in a study of blood T cells in healthy people across ages. With a J-beta primer mix and a sample-barcoded 5' primer, a second PCR ran 7 to 11 cycles. TCRdb processed the 5' RACE reads anew with MiXCR; each CDR3 protein has one entry. The sample has just over 1 million distinct CDR3 sequences; under 55% are singletons. Specimen: blood. Receptor source: a woman between 55 and 75 years old in good health.

This chain joins TRBV18 and TRBJ2-7; the match to TRBD1 covers 7 bases. Germline V lookup: CDR1 KGHSH, CDR2 LQKENI. The length of the CDR3 is 19 residues. Germline trimming cut 4 bases from V and 0 bases from J; bases unmatched to any gene: 18. CDR3 in amino acids: CASSHLGQAPAGHSYEQYF. In nucleotides, the CDR3 is TGTGCCAGCTCACACCTCGGACAGGCCCCTGCAGGCCACTCCTACGAGCAGTACTTC.

The chain employs TRBV27 and TRBJ1-2; D may be TRBD1 (5 bases). Trimming took off 6 bases at V and 4 bases at J, with 15 bases between the two ends. Germline V gives CDR1 MNHEY, CDR2 SMNVEV (reference sequence). The CDR3 spans 14 residues. The CDR3 protein is CASSPPRGGYGYTF. DNA for the CDR3: TGTGCCAGCAGCCCACCGAGGGGCGGCTATGGCTACACCTTC.

This rearrangement joins TRBV6-1 to TRBJ2-2; no reliable D call. The ends were cut back, 6 bases at V and 8 bases at J, with 10 bases in the middle. The CDR3 is made up of 12 amino acids. The germline gives CDR1 MNHNS, CDR2 SASEGT. CDR3 region: CASREFRGELFF. The CDR3 DNA follows: TGTGCCAGCAGGGAGTTCCGAGGGGAGCTGTTTTTT.

This clonotype was seen a few times. The chain uses TRBV10-2 and TRBJ2-7, with 9 nucleotides matching TRBD1. The CDR3 is 14 amino acids. Germline assignment: CDR1 WSHSY and CDR2 SAAADI. The J segment lost 5 bases and the V segment lost 10 bases, leaving 12 bases of the junction unmatched. This CDR3 is CAIRGTGIANEQYF. The DNA for the CDR3 is TGCGCCATCAGGGGGACAGGGATAGCCAACGAGCAGTACTTC.

The sample holds a few counts of this clonotype. The V call is TRBV6-6, the J call TRBJ1-5; weak D call: TRBD1 (6 bases). Looked up from germline, CDR1 is MNHNY and CDR2 is SVGAGI (reference sequence). The V end was cut by 0 bases, the J end by 2 bases, with 11 bases between. The CDR3 has 16 amino acids. The DNA for the CDR3 is TGTGCCAGCAGTTACTCGACGGGGGCGGGCAATCAGCCCCAGCATTTT. Translated: CASSYSTGAGNQPQHF.

This chain joins TRBV9 and TRBJ1-1; no clear D gene. Germline V gene sequence: CDR1 SGDLS, CDR2 YYNGEE. V lost 0 bases and J 0 bases, leaving 3 bases between the germline ends. This CDR3 spans 13 amino acids. Written as DNA, the CDR3 is TGTGCCAGCAGCGTAGAAGTGAACACTGAAGCTTTCTTT. This translates into CASSVEVNTEAFF.

This sequence joins TRBV11-2 and TRBJ2-5; D not certain. This CDR3 is 13 amino acids long. V lost 2 bases, J lost 3 bases, and 7 bases lay in between. Per the germline V gene, CDR1 is SGHAT and CDR2 is FQNNGV. In DNA, the CDR3 is TGTGCCAGCAGCTTAAATACCGAAGAGACCCAGTACTTC. The encoded protein is CASSLNTEETQYF.

This rearrangement joins TRBV10-3 to TRBJ2-1; 7 bases are a match to TRBD2. Trimming removed 3 bases from V and 4 bases from J; junction bases left unmatched: 9. Germline V gene lookup returns CDR1 ENHRY and CDR2 SYGVKD. The CDR3 consists of 16 residues. The CDR3 here is CAISEGASGKYNEQFF. As DNA, the CDR3 is TGTGCCATCAGTGAAGGGGCTAGCGGAAAGTACAATGAGCAGTTCTTC.

Here the CDR3 DNA reads TGTGCCAGCAGTAGACAGGGGGCGCGTTCTGGGGCCAACGTCCTGACTTTC. It yields the protein CASSRQGARSGANVLTF. This rearrangement joins TRBV2 to TRBJ2-6; 10 positions match TRBD1. The CDR3 contains 17 residues. J lost 1 base, V lost 5 bases, and 5 bases had no gene match. Germline V CDR1 and CDR2: SNHLY, FYNNEI.

This clonotype was seen more than once but under ten times. The chain combines TRBV5-1 with TRBJ2-6, with TRBD1 matching over 10 bases. The CDR3 length is 17 residues. V lost 1 base to trimming and J lost 2 bases; unmatched junction nucleotides: 3. CDR1 and CDR2 (germline): SGHRS, YFSETQ. DNA of the CDR3: TGCGCCAGCAGCTTGATGGGACAGGGGCCTGGGGCCAACGTCCTGACTTTC. This gives the protein CASSLMGQGPGANVLTF.

This clonotype came up a few times. The CDR3 region has the DNA TGCAGCGCTAGCGTAGCGGGATACTACGAGCAGTACTTC. It encodes CSASVAGYYEQYF. V gene TRBV29-1 combines with J gene TRBJ2-7, with 8 nucleotides matching TRBD2. This CDR3 is 13 amino acids long. Per the germline V gene, CDR1 is SQVTM and CDR2 is ANQGSEA. V shed 7 bases and J 3 bases; nucleotides not matched to a gene: 8.

This clonotype came up a few times. The V gene is TRBV25-1, the J gene TRBJ2-4, with D perhaps TRBD2 (5 bases). Germline values: CDR1 MGHDK, CDR2 SYGVNS. The length of the CDR3 is 14 residues. Trimming removed 3 bases from V and 2 bases from J, with 8 bases in between. CDR3 nucleotide sequence: TGTGCCAGCAGTGATTCGGGGACCAAAAACATTCAGTACTTC. Protein: CASSDSGTKNIQYF.